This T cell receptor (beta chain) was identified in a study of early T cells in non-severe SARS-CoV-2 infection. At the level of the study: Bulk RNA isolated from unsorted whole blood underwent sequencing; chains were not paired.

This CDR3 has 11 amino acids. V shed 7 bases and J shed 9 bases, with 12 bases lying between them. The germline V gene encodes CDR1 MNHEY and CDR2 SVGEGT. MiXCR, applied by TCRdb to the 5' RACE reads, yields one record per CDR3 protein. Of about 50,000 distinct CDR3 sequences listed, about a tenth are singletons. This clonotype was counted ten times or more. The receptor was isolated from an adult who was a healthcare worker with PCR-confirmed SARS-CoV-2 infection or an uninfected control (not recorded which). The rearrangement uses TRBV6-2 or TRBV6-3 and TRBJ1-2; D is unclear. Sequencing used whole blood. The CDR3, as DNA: TGTGCCAGCACCGAGCGGACTCGCTACACCTTC. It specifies CASTERTRYTF.